The 27 T cell receptor beta chains reported below all come from one sample, sequenced in a study of technical replicates of blood from a handful of donors. Generated by immunoSEQ multiplex PCR, the TCRdb table keeps only in-frame clones and is missing some. Here the sample spans some 99,000 clones, around 96% being singletons. Input material: T cells isolated from PBMCs. All receptors derive from a human donor in good health.

The chain uses TRBV29-1 and TRBJ2-1; TRBD1 is a possible D gene (6 bases). This CDR3 is built from 14 residues. V lost 3 bases to trimming and J lost 1 base, with 10 bases between them. CDR1 is SQVTM and CDR2 is ANQGSEA in the germline V gene. The CDR3 DNA reads as TGCAGCGTTGATCATAGGGGGTCCTACAATGAGCAGTTCTTC. This translates into CSVDHRGSYNEQFF.

As concerns this clone: At one boundary the junction diverges from the germline segment, which might be a read error. The chain links TRBV5-6 to TRBJ1-6, with D tentatively TRBD1 (5 bases). The CDR3 spans 15 residues. The V gene's germline CDR1 is SGHDT and CDR2 YYEEEE. This CDR3 is CASSFRQSYNSPLHF. CDR3 in DNA: TGTGCCAGCAGCTTTAGACAGTCCTACAATTCACCCCTCCACTTT.

The chain employs TRBV2 and TRBJ2-2; 7 bases agree with TRBD1. CDR3 size: 14 residues. V was clipped by 6 bases and J by 7 bases; unmatched bases: 8. Germline CDR1 reads SNHLY; CDR2 reads FYNNEI. The CDR3 DNA reads TGTGCCAGCAGCGAACGGACAGGACGCGGGGAGCTGTTTTTT. Translation gives CASSERTGRGELFF.

The chain is built from TRBV28 and TRBJ2-7; TRBD2 matches 12 bases. Germline CDR1 is MDHEN and CDR2 is SYDVKM. The length of the CDR3 is 14 residues. V lost 6 bases and J lost 3; bases outside the gene matches: 3. The CDR3 is CASRMTSGSYEQYF. For the CDR3, the DNA is TGTGCCAGCAGGATGACTAGCGGGAGCTACGAGCAGTACTTC.

The CDR3 loop reads CASSELGSGTGIGNTIYF. CDR3 in DNA: TGTGCCAGCAGTGAATTGGGGTCCGGGACAGGGATCGGAAACACCATATATTTT. The chain is built from TRBV6-1 and TRBJ1-3, with 9 bases aligning to TRBD1. The CDR3 loop spans 18 amino acids. J gave up 4 bases and V 2 bases, and 12 bases lay outside the gene matches. From germline, CDR1 is MNHNS and CDR2 SASEGT.

The chain carries TRBV27 and TRBJ2-2; the match to TRBD2 covers 13 bases. V shed 1 base, J shed 6 bases, and the junction held 11 bases outside the gene matches. The CDR3 loop spans 19 amino acids. Germline V gene data show CDR1 as MNHEY and CDR2 as SMNVEV (reference sequence). The CDR3 nucleotides are TGTGCCAGCAGTTTATTTAGGACTAGCGGGAGAGGGGTCCCCGGGGAGCTGTTTTTT. Encoded protein: CASSLFRTSGRGVPGELFF.

The V call is TRBV6-1, the J call TRBJ1-2, with D perhaps TRBD1 (6 bases). V gave up 10 bases and J gave up 0 bases, with 18 bases separating them. The CDR3 totals 15 residues. The germline V gene encodes CDR1 MNHNS and CDR2 SASEGT. CDR3 bases: TGTGCCACCGGAGACAGGTACGAAGCTAACTATGGCTACACCTTC. Translation: CATGDRYEANYGYTF.

This clone was seen only once. V is TRBV19 and J is TRBJ1-1, with TRBD1 matching over 7 bases. This CDR3 has 15 residues. The trim removed 8 bases at V and 0 bases at J, leaving 9 bases unmatched. Germline V CDR1 and CDR2: LNHDA, SQIVND (reference sequence). The CDR3 is CASFPGQRMNTEAFF. The CDR3 DNA is TGTGCCAGTTTCCCGGGACAGAGAATGAACACTGAAGCTTTCTTT.

The chain carries TRBV2 and TRBJ2-5; 9 nucleotides align to TRBD1. The germline gives CDR1 SNHLY, CDR2 FYNNEI. V lost 6 bases to trimming and J lost 5 bases; unmatched junction nucleotides: 4. The CDR3 has 13 residues. CDR3 amino acids: CASRPGTGETQYF. For the CDR3, the DNA is TGTGCCAGCAGGCCCGGGACAGGGGAGACCCAGTACTTC.

V and J are TRBV5-1 and TRBJ1-3, with TRBD1 matching 9 bases. There are 18 residues in the CDR3. Germline V gene sequence: CDR1 SGHRS, CDR2 YFSETQ. The J segment lost 3 bases and the V segment lost 4 bases, leaving 14 bases of the junction unmatched. CDR3 in amino acids: CASSTNPGGTGIGNTIYF. The CDR3 nucleotides are TGCGCCAGCAGCACTAACCCCGGTGGGACAGGGATTGGAAACACCATATATTTT.

The rearrangement links TRBV5-1 to TRBJ2-3; perhaps TRBD1 as D (6 bases). CDR1 is SGHRS, CDR2 YFSETQ, per germline. V was cut by 0 bases and J by 4 bases, with 15 bases left in between. There are 16 residues in the CDR3. The CDR3 bases are TGCGCCAGCAGCTTGGCCAATGGGGGCCCGCCAGATACGCAGTATTTT. Translated: CASSLANGGPPDTQYF.

The V and J genes are TRBV2 and TRBJ2-2, with TRBD2 identical over 9 bases. V trimming: 8 bases; J trimming: 3 bases; junction bases outside the gene matches: 10. The CDR3 length is 16 residues. CDR1 is SNHLY and CDR2 is FYNNEI in the germline V gene. CDR3 region: CASLPSGAYYTGELFF. The CDR3 nucleotides read TGTGCCAGCCTACCTAGCGGGGCCTATTACACCGGGGAGCTGTTTTTT.

This chain links TRBV9 with TRBJ1-5; TRBD1 is a possible D gene (6 bases). The CDR3 sequence is 15 residues long. Trimming took off 1 base at V and 6 bases at J, with 14 bases between the two ends. Germline values: CDR1 SGDLS, CDR2 YYNGEE. CDR3 amino acids: CASSVSGGVGQPQHF. CDR3 DNA: TGTGCCAGCAGCGTATCGGGGGGCGTCGGTCAGCCCCAGCATTTT.

The rearrangement uses TRBV19 and TRBJ2-7, with 12 nucleotides matching TRBD2. The CDR3 length is 15 residues. V was clipped by 6 bases and J by 3 bases; unmatched bases: 6. Germline-derived CDR1 and CDR2 are LNHDA and SQIVND (reference sequence). DNA for the CDR3: TGTGCCAGTAGGATACAGGGACTAGCGGGCTACGAGCAGTACTTC. It encodes CASRIQGLAGYEQYF.

The gene calls are TRBV5-1 and TRBJ2-3, with a tentative D call TRBD1 (5 bases). Trimming removed 0 bases at V and 1 base at J, with 9 bases between. The CDR3 has 15 amino acids. CDR1 is SGHRS and CDR2 is YFSETQ in the germline V gene. CDR3 nucleotide sequence: TGCGCCAGCAGCTTGGGACAGTACGGCACAGATACGCAGTATTTT. Amino acid sequence: CASSLGQYGTDTQYF. The whole variable domain, filled in from reference TRBV5-1 and TRBJ2-3, reads KAGVTQTPRYLIKTRGQQVTLSCSPISGHRSVSWYQQTPGQGLQFLFEYFSETQRNKGNFPGRFSGRQFSNSRSEMNVSTLELGDSALYLCASSLGQYGTDTQYFGPGTRLTVL.

To note about this clone: Distinct nucleotide sequences in the sample also encode this CDR3. The rearrangement links TRBV18 to TRBJ2-1, with D hard to call. CDR3 size: 12 residues. Trimming removed 3 bases at V and 4 bases at J, with 4 bases between. Germline loops: CDR1 KGHSH, CDR2 LQKENI. The CDR3 DNA reads TGTGCCAGCTCACCGACTTACAATGAGCAGTTCTTC. Its protein is CASSPTYNEQFF.

V and J are TRBV27 and TRBJ2-1; TRBD2 matches at 11 bases. Trimming cost V 6 bases and J 4 bases; bases outside gene matches: 5. The CDR3 runs to 15 residues. Germline V gene sequence: CDR1 MNHEY, CDR2 SMNVEV (reference sequence). CDR3 sequence reads: CASRIGTSGYNEQFF. DNA for the CDR3: TGTGCCAGCAGGATAGGGACTAGCGGTTACAATGAGCAGTTCTTC.

The chain is built from TRBV2 and TRBJ1-5; D is unresolved. Trimming removed 3 bases at V and 5 bases at J, with 11 bases between. Germline CDR1 SNHLY, CDR2 FYNNEI. The CDR3 is made up of 14 amino acids. CDR3 sequence (DNA): TGTGCCAGCAGTGATGGGAGGGCGCATCAGCCCCAGCATTTT. Its protein is CASSDGRAHQPQHF.

The chain uses TRBV6-6 and TRBJ2-7, with 9 bases that match TRBD1. CDR1 MNHNY and CDR2 SVGAGI come from the germline V gene (reference sequence). V was clipped by 4 bases and J by 3 bases; unmatched bases: 7. This CDR3 is 15 amino acids long. The DNA of the CDR3 is TGTGCCAGCAGTTCTCCGGGGACAGGGATCTACGAGCAGTACTTC. As protein: CASSSPGTGIYEQYF.

This clone was counted a single time. This sequence joins TRBV9 and TRBJ2-1; maybe TRBD2 (5 bases). CDR1 and CDR2 from the germline V gene are SGDLS and YYNGEE. Trimming shortened V by 4 bases and J by 2 bases, and 19 bases separated the two germline ends. This CDR3 comprises 17 residues. The CDR3 here is CASSYLMTPGTYNEQFF. In DNA form, the CDR3 reads TGTGCCAGCAGCTACCTAATGACTCCCGGGACCTACAATGAGCAGTTCTTC.

This chain connects TRBV30 to TRBJ1-4, with a possible D match to TRBD1 (5 bases). V lost 7 bases and J lost 5, with 17 bases in between. Per germline, CDR1 GTSNPN and CDR2 SVGIG (reference sequence). The CDR3 runs 14 residues. CDR3 bases: TGTGCCTCGGGGGGGACCCTACTAAATGAAAAACTGTTTTTT. It translates to CASGGTLLNEKLFF.

The V call is TRBV6-5, the J call TRBJ2-7, with D perhaps matching TRBD1 (5 bases). The length of the CDR3 is 15 residues. The germline CDR1 and CDR2 sequences are MNHEY and SVGAGI. V shed 4 bases and J shed 6 bases, with 19 bases lying between them. CDR3 sequence reads: CASSSSIGHLGEQYF. The CDR3 DNA reads as TGTGCCAGCAGTTCCTCGATTGGACACCTGGGCGAGCAGTACTTC.

The genes are TRBV28 and TRBJ2-5; D perhaps matches TRBD2 (7 bases). The V and J ends lost 5 bases and 2 bases respectively, with 12 bases between them. Germline V lookup: CDR1 MDHEN, CDR2 SYDVKM. This CDR3 comprises 14 residues. In nucleotides, the CDR3 is TGTGCCAGCAGTGGCGGGGGCCCGCAAGAGACCCAGTACTTC. It yields the protein CASSGGGPQETQYF.

The CDR3 loop is CAISEGTSSYEQYF. The CDR3 DNA is TGTGCCATCAGTGAAGGGACAAGCTCCTACGAGCAGTACTTC. This chain uses TRBV10-3 with TRBJ2-7; possibly TRBD1 for D (6 bases). This CDR3 comprises 14 residues. CDR1 and CDR2 from the germline V gene are ENHRY and SYGVKD. V lost 3 bases, J lost 0 bases, and 9 bases lay in between.

The V gene is TRBV19, the J gene TRBJ2-3, with D perhaps TRBD1 (5 bases). V lost 3 bases and J lost 4, with 11 bases in between. This CDR3 is built from 14 residues. From germline, CDR1 is LNHDA and CDR2 SQIVND (reference sequence). The CDR3 loop reads CASSIRGQADTQYF. In DNA, the CDR3 is TGTGCCAGTAGTATTAGGGGTCAAGCAGATACGCAGTATTTT. The whole variable domain, filled in from reference TRBV19 and TRBJ2-3, reads DGGITQSPKYLFRKEGQNVTLSCEQNLNHDAMYWYRQDPGQGLRLIYYSQIVNDFQKGDIAEGYSVSREKKESFPLTVTSAQKNPTAFYLCASSIRGQADTQYFGPGTRLTVL.

The chain is built from TRBV23-1 and TRBJ2-3, with 10 bases identical to TRBD1. Being an ORF, TRBV23-1 has a function that is uncertain. This CDR3 contains 15 residues. The V and J ends lost 4 bases and 3 bases, in that order; junction bases with no gene match: 4. This CDR3 reads CASSPGTGETDTQYF. In DNA form, the CDR3 reads TGCGCCAGCAGTCCCGGGACAGGGGAAACAGATACGCAGTATTTT.

This rearrangement joins TRBV7-9 to TRBJ2-7, with D perhaps matching TRBD1 (6 bases). The CDR3 loop spans 16 amino acids. V was cut by 4 bases and J by 6 bases, with 22 bases left in between. Germline CDR1 reads SEHNR; CDR2 reads FQNEAQ (reference sequence). In DNA form, the CDR3 reads TGTGCCAGCAGCTACACTACCGGGACATCATCCCGCGAGCAGTACTTC. This gives the protein CASSYTTGTSSREQYF.